This T cell receptor beta chain emerged from a study of human T cells and chemical hapten exposure. Background on the study: Recorded diagnoses among the mostly female patients were alopecia areata, totalis or universalis.

Time point reported: patch test 3, about 24 weeks after DPC sensitization. As to treatment: therapeutic diphenylcyclopropenone sensitization with weekly scalp DPC. Unfractionated whole blood yielded total RNA. Regarding the study as a whole: As the donors had alopecia, their immune response may differ from healthy people's.

Germline lookup yields CDR1 SGHAT and CDR2 FQNNGV. The CDR3 contains 17 residues. V was trimmed by 1 base and J by 0 bases, leaving 13 bases between them. This clonotype was observed many times. Its cognate antigen is unknown. The library labeled individual cDNA molecules by adding unique molecular identifiers to them. TCRdb used MiXCR to reprocess the RACE reads, holding one entry per CDR3 protein. This sample has tens of thousands of distinct CDR3 sequences, with 8% to 10% found just once. This sequence originates from a man aged 50 or older with alopecia areata. Some clones in this sample may be carry-over from other donors' samples. This chain uses TRBV11-2 with TRBJ2-1, with D possibly TRBD2 on 6 matching bases. This material consisted of whole blood, taken in connection with sensitization to the hapten diphenylcyclopropenone (DPC). This chain's CDR3 is CASSLGGAGSSYNEQFF. As DNA, the CDR3 is TGTGCCAGCAGCTTAGGGGGAGCGGGTAGCTCCTACAATGAGCAGTTCTTC.